This TCR beta chain was obtained from a study of glioma-infiltrating T cells after dendritic cell vaccination. Study in general: Between about 2002 and 2013, patients got autologous tumor lysate-pulsed dendritic cell vaccines.

Germline CDR1 SNHLY, CDR2 FYNNEI. V lost 6 bases and J lost 4, with 10 bases in between. This CDR3 is built from 13 residues. This clone was seen just once. The time point was: after dendritic cell vaccination, including at tumor progression/relapse. PBMC were collected before vaccination, two weeks after the third vaccination, and at progression. Up to 2 ug genomic DNA was used for TCRB CDR3 amplification. Assay: immunoSEQ multiplex PCR; the TCRdb copy retains only in-frame clones and omits some. The sample lists about 87,000 clones; around 83% were seen once. This TCR was recovered from a human donor with glioblastoma. Specimen: blood, collected after dendritic cell vaccination. The chain joins TRBV2 to TRBJ1-3; D is unresolved. The CDR3 DNA reads as TGTGCCAGCAGAGACCCCGGGGGAAACACCATATATTTT. This translates into CASRDPGGNTIYF.